This T cell receptor (beta chain) was found in a study of breast tumors, draining lymph nodes, adjacent tissues. Comment on this clonotype: Its antigen is not known. The junction differs from germline at one of its ends, possibly a read error.

Germline values: CDR1 SNHLY, CDR2 FYNNEI. CDR3 length: 14 residues. Study-wide points: Most tumor T cells seemingly derive from lymph node, then expand in tumor. That most tumor T cells come from lymph nodes remained unproven.

TCRdb processed the multiplex PCR reads anew with MiXCR; each CDR3 protein has one entry. This sample has more than 20,000 distinct CDR3 sequences, with 60% to 70% found just once. The chain uses TRBV2 and TRBJ2-1; 8 positions agree with TRBD2. The TCR sequence derives from a female donor with breast cancer. Some clones in this sample may be carry-over from other donors' samples. The sample comprised tumor-adjacent breast tissue. For the CDR3, the DNA is TGTGCCAGCAGCCCTAGCGGGCATTACAATGAGCAGTCCTTC. Translation: CASSPSGHYNEQSF.